Below are 9 T cell receptor beta chains sequenced from a single sample in a study of brain T cells in children with intractable seizures. Sequenced by immunoSEQ multiplex PCR; TCRdb stores in-frame clones only, minus some. Counted here are approximately 60,000 clones, approximately 95% occurring once; the ten biggest clones make up 0.3% to 0.45%. The sample consisted of peripheral blood, taken at surgery. The receptor set was obtained from a boy younger than two with focal cortical dysplasia and intractable seizures.

The chain recombines TRBV24-1 with TRBJ2-7, with D perhaps matching TRBD2 (6 bases). This CDR3 is built from 15 residues. V gave up 4 bases and J gave up 7 bases, with 19 bases separating them. Germline V gene data show CDR1 as KGHDR and CDR2 as SFDVKD. The CDR3 is CATSDGSWGSWEQYF. CDR3 coding DNA: TGTGCCACCAGTGACGGGAGTTGGGGCTCGTGGGAGCAGTACTTC.

The chain joins TRBV28 to TRBJ1-1; tentatively, D is TRBD1 (6 bases). This CDR3 spans 13 amino acids. The V gene's germline CDR1 is MDHEN and CDR2 SYDVKM. The V end was cut by 5 bases, the J end by 0 bases, with 7 bases between. The CDR3 here is CASSTGMNTEAFF. As DNA, the CDR3 is TGTGCCAGCAGTACAGGGATGAACACTGAAGCTTTCTTT.

CDR3 protein: CASSLDRGGEKLFF. Written as DNA, the CDR3 is TGTGCCAGCAGCTTAGACAGGGGTGGTGAAAAACTGTTTTTT. V is TRBV5-8 and J is TRBJ1-4; 8 nucleotides agree with TRBD1. Germline V lookup: CDR1 SGHTS, CDR2 YDEGEE. V lost 2 bases, J lost 7 bases, and 4 bases stayed unmatched. The CDR3 contains 14 residues.

This chain joins TRBV11-3 and TRBJ2-1, with D possibly TRBD1 on 6 matching bases. V lost 0 bases, J lost 3 bases, and 12 bases lay in between. This CDR3 is 16 amino acids long. Germline-derived CDR1 and CDR2 are SGHNT and YENEEA. The CDR3 DNA reads TGTGCCAGCAGCTTAGAAGGGACAAGACACTACAATGAGCAGTTCTTC. Translation: CASSLEGTRHYNEQFF.

This clone was detected once. The chain joins TRBV14 to TRBJ2-3, with a possible D match to TRBD1 (6 bases). There are 15 residues in the CDR3. With 7 bases removed from V and 0 bases from J, the gap between germline ends came to 14 bases. Germline lookup yields CDR1 SGHDN and CDR2 FVKESK. In DNA form, the CDR3 reads TGTGCCAGCACCCCGGGACACATTAGCACAGATACGCAGTATTTT. It is translated as CASTPGHISTDTQYF.

The chain combines TRBV6-5 with TRBJ2-7, with D perhaps matching TRBD2 (6 bases). The CDR3 covers 15 residues. V lost 6 bases to trimming and J lost 7 bases, with 22 bases between them. Looked up from germline, CDR1 is MNHEY and CDR2 is SVGAGI. The CDR3 here is CASRKRDSVMGEQYF. DNA for the CDR3: TGTGCCAGCAGGAAACGGGACTCGGTAATGGGGGAGCAGTACTTC.

The chain recombines TRBV20-1 with TRBJ2-7, with 11 positions matching TRBD2. Unmatched junction bases numbered 6, after V lost 3 bases and J lost 2 bases. This CDR3 has 15 amino acids. The germline gives CDR1 DFQATT, CDR2 SNEGSKA (reference sequence). CDR3 sequence reads: CSASLGTSGTYEQYF. Here the CDR3 DNA reads TGCAGTGCTAGTTTGGGGACTAGCGGCACCTACGAGCAGTACTTC.

The chain employs TRBV6-5 and TRBJ1-2; no clear D. The CDR3 length is 12 residues. V was trimmed by 5 bases and J by 2 bases, leaving 6 bases between them. Germline V gives CDR1 MNHEY, CDR2 SVGAGI. The CDR3 nucleotides read TGTGCCAGCAGTAAAAGGAACTATGGCTACACCTTC. Translating it yields CASSKRNYGYTF.

The chain carries TRBV7-9 and TRBJ2-7; D is possibly TRBD1 or TRBD2 (5 bases each). This CDR3 region has 17 residues. Trimming cost V 5 bases and J 2 bases, with 22 bases left between them. The germline V gene has CDR1 SEHNR and CDR2 FQNEAQ (reference sequence). CDR3 loop: CASSHNPGRSGAYEQYF. The CDR3 bases are TGTGCCAGCAGCCACAACCCGGGACGGAGCGGAGCCTACGAGCAGTACTTC. The variable domain in full, with the rest retrieved from reference TRBV7-9 and TRBJ2-7, is DTGVSQNPRHKITKRGQNVTFRCDPISEHNRLYWYRQTLGQGPEFLTYFQNEAQLEKSRLLSDRFSAERPKGSFSTLEIQRTEQGDSAMYLCASSHNPGRSGAYEQYFGPGTRLTVT.